This TCR beta chain emerged from a study of blood T cells in healthy people across ages. The study's findings and limits: As naive T cell percentage varied, TCR beta diversity correlated strongly with it.

Trimming removed 4 bases from V and 0 bases from J; junction bases left unmatched: 7. The CDR3 spans 16 residues. The germline V gene encodes CDR1 DFQATT and CDR2 SNEGSKA (reference sequence). Alongside a J-beta primer mix, a sample-barcoded 5' primer served in a second PCR lasting roughly 6 to 11 cycles. Each cDNA molecule carried a tag from a template-switch adaptor that contained 12 random nucleotides. TCRdb re-called the 5' RACE reads through MiXCR, storing one row per CDR3 protein. The table records fewer than 1,000,000 distinct CDR3 sequences, more than 40% of them present only once. This clonotype was counted between two and nine times. The antigen is unknown.

The V gene is TRBV20-1, the J gene TRBJ1-5, with TRBD1 identical over 9 bases. The sequence derives from a man in his sixties in good health. Sequencing was performed on blood. The CDR3 sequence: CSATHTGGTSNQPQHF. The DNA of the CDR3 is TGCAGTGCTACCCATACAGGGGGCACTAGCAATCAGCCCCAGCATTTT.